This T cell receptor beta chain was identified during a study of control samples from healthy donors and cancer patients. TCRdb's copy holds only in-frame clones and misses some; the assay was immunoSEQ multiplex PCR. The repertoire has around 80,000 clones, around nine tenths of them found once; the top ten carry more than 5%. Trimming shortened V by 0 bases and J by 3 bases, and 11 bases separated the two germline ends. CDR3 length: 16 residues. Germline assignment: CDR1 LNHNV and CDR2 YYDKDF (reference sequence). Material for sequencing was blood. The chain has TRBV15 and TRBJ1-4, with D tentatively TRBD1 (5 bases). This receptor was identified in a woman aged 45-65 years in good health. For the CDR3, the DNA is TGTGCCACCAGCAGAGAACCGGAAGGGGCTAATGAAAAACTGTTTTTT. As protein: CATSREPEGANEKLFF.